This T cell receptor beta chain was recorded in a study of blood T cell repertoires in COVID-19. This clone turned up a few times. Profiling relied on immunoSEQ multiplex PCR, and the TCRdb table lists in-frame clones only, not all of them. The data show 85,000 to 95,000 clones, with 86% seen just once and under 20% held by the top ten. This CDR3 comprises 19 residues. The receptor's source is a woman older than 75 with acute or convalescent COVID-19. The sample was peripheral blood. The chain has TRBV21-1 and TRBJ2-7; the DNA was not used to check the table's D call, TRBD2. TRBV21-1 corresponds to a pseudogene. The CDR3 protein is CASSKQYTKTSGGPYEQYF. The CDR3 DNA is TGTGCCAGCAGCAAACAGTACACTAAGACTAGCGGGGGACCTTACGAGCAGTACTTC.